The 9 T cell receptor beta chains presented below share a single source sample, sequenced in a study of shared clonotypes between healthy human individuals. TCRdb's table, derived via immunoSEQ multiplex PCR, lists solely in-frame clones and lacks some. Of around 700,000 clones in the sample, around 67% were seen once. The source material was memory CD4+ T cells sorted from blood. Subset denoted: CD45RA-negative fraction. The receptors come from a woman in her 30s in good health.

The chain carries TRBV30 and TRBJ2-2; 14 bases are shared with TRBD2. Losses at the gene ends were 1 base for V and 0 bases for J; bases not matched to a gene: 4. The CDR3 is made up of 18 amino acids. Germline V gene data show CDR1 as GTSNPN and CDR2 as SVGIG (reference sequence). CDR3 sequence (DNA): TGTGCCTGGAGTGGAGGGACTAGCGGGAGCGCGAACACCGGGGAGCTGTTTTTT. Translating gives CAWSGGTSGSANTGELFF.

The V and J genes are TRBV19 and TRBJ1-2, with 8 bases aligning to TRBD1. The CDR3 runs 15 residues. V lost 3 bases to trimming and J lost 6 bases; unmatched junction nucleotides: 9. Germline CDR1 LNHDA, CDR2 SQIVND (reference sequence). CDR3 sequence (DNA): TGTGCCAGTAGTATTCCCGGACAGGGATACAATGGCTACACCTTC. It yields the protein CASSIPGQGYNGYTF. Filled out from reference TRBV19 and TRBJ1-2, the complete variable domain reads DGGITQSPKYLFRKEGQNVTLSCEQNLNHDAMYWYRQDPGQGLRLIYYSQIVNDFQKGDIAEGYSVSREKKESFPLTVTSAQKNPTAFYLCASSIPGQGYNGYTFGSGTRLTVV.

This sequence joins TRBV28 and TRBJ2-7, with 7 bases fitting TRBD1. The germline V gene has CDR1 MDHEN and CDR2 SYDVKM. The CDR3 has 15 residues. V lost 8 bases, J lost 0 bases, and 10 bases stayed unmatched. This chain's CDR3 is CASGSPGQYSYEQYF. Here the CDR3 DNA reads TGTGCCAGCGGATCGCCGGGACAGTACTCCTACGAGCAGTACTTC.

The chain's CDR3 is CASSLDLRRQETQYF. CDR3 sequence (DNA): TGTGCCAGCAGCTTAGATCTGCGGAGACAAGAGACCCAGTACTTC. The J gene is TRBJ2-5, the V gene TRBV11-2; no clear D. Trimming removed 0 bases from V and 2 bases from J, with 10 bases in between. CDR1 and CDR2 from the germline V gene are SGHAT and FQNNGV. The CDR3 runs 15 residues.

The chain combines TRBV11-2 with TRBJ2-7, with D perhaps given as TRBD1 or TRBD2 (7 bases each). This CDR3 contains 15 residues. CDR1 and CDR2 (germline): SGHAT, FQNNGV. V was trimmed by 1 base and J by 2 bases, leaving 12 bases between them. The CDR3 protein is CASSLAGGQTYEQYF. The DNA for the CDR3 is TGTGCCAGCAGCTTAGCGGGGGGACAGACCTACGAGCAGTACTTC.

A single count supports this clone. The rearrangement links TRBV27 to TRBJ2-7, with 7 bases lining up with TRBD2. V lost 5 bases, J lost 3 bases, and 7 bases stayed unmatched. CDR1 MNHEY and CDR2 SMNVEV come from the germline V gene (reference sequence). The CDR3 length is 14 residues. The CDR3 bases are TGTGCCAGCAGTGGCCTTTGGGGGGGCTACGAGCAGTACTTC. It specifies CASSGLWGGYEQYF.

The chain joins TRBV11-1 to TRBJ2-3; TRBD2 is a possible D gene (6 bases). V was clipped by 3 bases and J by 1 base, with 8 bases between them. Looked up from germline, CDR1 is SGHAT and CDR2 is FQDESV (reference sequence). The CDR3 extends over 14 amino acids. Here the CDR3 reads CASSLGGGTDTQYF. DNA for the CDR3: TGTGCCAGCAGCTTGGGCGGGGGCACAGATACGCAGTATTTT. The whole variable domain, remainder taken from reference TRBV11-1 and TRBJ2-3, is EAEVAQSPRYKITEKSQAVAFWCDPISGHATLYWYRQILGQGPELLVQFQDESVVDDSQLPKDRFSAERLKGVDSTLKIQPAELGDSAMYLCASSLGGGTDTQYFGPGTRLTVL.

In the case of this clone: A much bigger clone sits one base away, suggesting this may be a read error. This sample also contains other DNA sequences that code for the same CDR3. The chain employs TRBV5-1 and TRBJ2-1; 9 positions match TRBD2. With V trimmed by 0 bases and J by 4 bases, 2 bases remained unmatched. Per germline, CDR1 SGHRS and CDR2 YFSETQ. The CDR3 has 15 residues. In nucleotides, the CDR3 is TGCGCCAGCAGCTTGGCTAGCGGGGCGTACAATGAGCAGTTCTTC. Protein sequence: CASSLASGAYNEQFF.

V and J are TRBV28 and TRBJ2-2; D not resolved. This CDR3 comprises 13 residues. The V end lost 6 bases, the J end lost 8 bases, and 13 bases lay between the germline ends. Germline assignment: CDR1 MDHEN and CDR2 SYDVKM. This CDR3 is CASSHGVEGELFF. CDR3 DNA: TGTGCCAGCAGCCATGGGGTGGAGGGGGAGCTGTTTTTT.